The T cell receptor (beta chain) described here comes from a study of T cell responses to AZD1222 COVID-19 vaccine (dated by TCRdb to the early 2020s). For the wider study: TCR sequencing covered 230 or so trial participants: about 210 given two doses of AZD1222 and some 25 given two doses of MenACWY control vaccine. Trial participants were enrolled by age into 18-55, 56-69 and 70-plus year subgroups, with roughly 160, 29 and 62 TCR-sequenced participants respectively.

This clone was picked up a small number of times. Its cognate antigen has yet to be identified. The input lacks base qualities; no much larger clone sits a single base away. The sample's time point label, in plain terms: about 28 days (+/-7) after the second vaccine dose. AZD1222 recipients with second doses at about 4 weeks or about 12 weeks were pooled, because spike-specific TCR depth and breadth did not differ between schedules. Vaccinee samples were obtained from the UK trials COV001 and COV002, which included a single-blind randomized controlled phase 2/3 trial of AZD1222 (ChAdOx1 nCoV-19) in healthy adults. For TCRbeta chain sequencing, PBMC samples from trial participants were taken at day 0 and at day 28 after the second dose. The CDR3 regions of human TCRbeta chains were analyzed by immunosequencing. Per the original workflow: Repertoire TCRs were checked for matches against a reference library of SARS-CoV-2-specific TCRs that had been generated using the MIRA antigen-specificity platform. Breadth was defined as the fraction of unique TCRs that were SARS-CoV-2-associated, and depth was defined as the fraction of total T cells that were SARS-CoV-2-associated. Each spike-specific TCR was assigned to its reactive spike region and to a CD4 or CD8 class using the MIRA data. Log10-transformed breadth and depth values were compared by one-way ANOVA with Sidak's multiple comparisons tests. Imported from immuneACCESS, the table was reduced by TCRdb to in-frame sequences with V and J called. These copies leave out some clones; in studies compared against another copy, an unresolved V gene accounts for under half, and the cause of the remainder is not known. D and trimming come from the DNA, and the V and J calls and clone size come from that table. This sample comprises 99,000 or so clones, 89% of them detected only once. The ten most abundant clones make up more than 40% of the sample.

Results and caveats for the whole study, not just this receptor: Only 5 to 7 AZD1222 recipients were SARS-CoV-2 seropositive at baseline, limiting conclusions about previously exposed vaccinees. Most participants were white British and females outnumbered males, and the authors suggested that clonal diversity may have been underestimated. No day 14 peak-response samples were available, so repertoires were characterized only after the peak T cell response. The 56-69-year group was small, and its depth increase did not reach significance, likely because of low power. Reportedly, almost half of the unique spike-specific TCRs recognized epitopes lying outside the regions that are mutated in the B.1.351 and B.1.1.7 variants. After two AZD1222 doses, both the breadth and the depth of spike-specific TCRs were significantly higher than at day 0 and than in MenACWY recipients. The vaccine-associated CD4 TCRs covered the entire spike protein, and the dominant responses fell in regions 160-218 and 743-854.

This sequence was found in an adult who received the AZD1222 COVID-19 vaccine. Sample: peripheral blood, taken 28 days after the second AZD1222 dose.

This receptor carries the CDR3 CASSLRVAGNTIYF. The nucleotide sequence is given as TGTGCCAGCAGCCTCAGGGTAGCCGGAAACACCATATATTTT. The sequence is built from TRBV7-2 and TRBJ1-3; perhaps TRBD1 is the D gene, with 5 bases matching. The CDR3 contains 14 residues, cysteine and phenylalanine counted. Only CDR3 DNA remains: 42 bases, in frame from the first base. V is shortened by 5 bases, J by 4 bases, and the region joining them spans 12 bases. Sequences SGHTA (CDR1) and FQGNSA (CDR2) are obtained from the germline V gene. Joined to the reference TRBV7-2 and TRBJ1-3 proteins, this CDR3 gives the full variable domain: GAGVSQSPSNKVTEKGKDVELRCDPISGHTALYWYRQSLGQGLEFLIYFQGNSAPDKSGLPSDRFSAERTGGSVSTLTIQRTQQEDSAVYLCASSLRVAGNTIYFGEGSWLTVV.